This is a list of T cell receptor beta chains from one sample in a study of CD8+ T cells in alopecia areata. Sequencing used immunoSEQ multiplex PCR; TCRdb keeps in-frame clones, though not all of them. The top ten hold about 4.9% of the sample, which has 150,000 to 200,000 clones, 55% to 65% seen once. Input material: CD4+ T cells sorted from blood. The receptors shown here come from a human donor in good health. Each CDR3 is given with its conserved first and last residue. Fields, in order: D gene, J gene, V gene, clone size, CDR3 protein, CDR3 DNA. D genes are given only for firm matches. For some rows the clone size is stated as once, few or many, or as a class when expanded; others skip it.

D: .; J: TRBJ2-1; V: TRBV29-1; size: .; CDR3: CSGGTPSSYNEQFF; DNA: TGCAGCGGCGGGACTCCCAGCTCCTACAATGAGCAGTTCTTC
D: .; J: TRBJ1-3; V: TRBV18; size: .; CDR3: CASSPALSGNTIYF; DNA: TGTGCCAGCTCACCAGCTCTTTCTGGAAACACCATATATTTT
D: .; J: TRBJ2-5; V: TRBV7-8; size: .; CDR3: CASSTSFQETQYF; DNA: TGTGCCAGCAGCACCTCGTTCCAAGAGACCCAGTACTTC
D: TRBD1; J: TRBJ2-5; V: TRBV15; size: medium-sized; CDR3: CATKQGAGETQYF; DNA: TGTGCCACCAAACAGGGGGCAGGGGAGACCCAGTACTTC
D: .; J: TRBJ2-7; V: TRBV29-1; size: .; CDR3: CSVDWGDRQYF; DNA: TGCAGCGTTGATTGGGGGGACAGGCAGTACTTC
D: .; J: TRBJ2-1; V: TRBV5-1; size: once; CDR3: CASSLFYEQFF; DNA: TGCGCCAGCTCCTTATTCTATGAGCAGTTCTTC
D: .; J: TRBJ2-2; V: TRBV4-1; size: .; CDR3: CASSQDVTGELFF; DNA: TGCGCCAGCAGCCAAGACGTGACCGGGGAGCTGTTTTTT
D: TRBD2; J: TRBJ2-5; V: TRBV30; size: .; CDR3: CAWGLAGPETQYF; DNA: TGTGCCTGGGGACTAGCGGGACCAGAGACCCAGTACTTC
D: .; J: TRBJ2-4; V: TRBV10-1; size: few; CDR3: CASSESDPDIQYF; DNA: TGCGCCAGCAGTGAGTCGGATCCGGACATTCAGTACTTC
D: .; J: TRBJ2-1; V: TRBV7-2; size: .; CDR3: CASSLARSGGQFF; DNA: TGTGCCAGCAGCTTAGCGAGGAGTGGGGGGCAGTTCTTC
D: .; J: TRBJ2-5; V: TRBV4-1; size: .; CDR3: CASSRAVGTTLSLQETQYF; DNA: TGCGCCAGCAGCAGGGCTGTGGGGACAACCCTGAGTCTGCAAGAGACCCAGTACTTC
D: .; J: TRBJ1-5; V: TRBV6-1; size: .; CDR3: CASSDWGLSQHF; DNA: TGTGCCAGCAGTGATTGGGGGTTGTCCCAGCATTTT
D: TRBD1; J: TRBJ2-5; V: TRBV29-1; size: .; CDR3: CSAGDRQETQYF; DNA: TGCAGCGCTGGGGACAGGCAAGAGACCCAGTACTTC
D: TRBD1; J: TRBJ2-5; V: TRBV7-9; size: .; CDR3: CASSLPNRGETQYF; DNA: TGTGCCAGCAGCCTCCCGAACAGGGGGGAGACCCAGTACTTC
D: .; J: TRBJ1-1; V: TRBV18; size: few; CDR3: CASLKQVGGEAFF; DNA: TGTGCCAGCCTCAAACAGGTCGGGGGTGAAGCTTTCTTT
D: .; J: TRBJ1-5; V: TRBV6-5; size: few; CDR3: CASSYSGGGNQPQHF; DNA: TGTGCCAGCAGTTACTCGGGCGGGGGCAATCAGCCCCAGCATTTT
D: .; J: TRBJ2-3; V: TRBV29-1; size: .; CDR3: CSVGRITDTQYF; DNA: TGCAGCGTTGGCCGGATCACAGATACGCAGTATTTT
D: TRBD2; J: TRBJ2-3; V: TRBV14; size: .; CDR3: CASSQRTSGRASSTDTQYF; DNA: TGTGCCAGCAGCCAACGGACTAGCGGGAGGGCCTCTAGCACAGATACGCAGTATTTT
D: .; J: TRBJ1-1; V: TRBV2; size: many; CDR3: CASSTVSAAFF; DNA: TGTGCCAGCAGTACAGTGTCGGCAGCTTTCTTT
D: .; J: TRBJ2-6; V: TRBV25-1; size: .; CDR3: CASSRTSDGANVLTF; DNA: TGTGCCAGCAGCCGGACCTCTGATGGGGCCAACGTCCTGACTTTC
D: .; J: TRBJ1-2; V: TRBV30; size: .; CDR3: CAWSTPGRGGYTF; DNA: TGTGCCTGGAGTACACCCGGACGGGGTGGCTACACCTTC
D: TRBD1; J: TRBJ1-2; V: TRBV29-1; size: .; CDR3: CSPRGPGQGADGYTF; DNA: TGCAGCCCAAGGGGGCCGGGACAGGGGGCAGATGGCTACACCTTC
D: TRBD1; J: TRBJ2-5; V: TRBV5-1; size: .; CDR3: CASGGQGRETQYF; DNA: TGCGCCAGCGGAGGACAGGGCCGAGAGACCCAGTACTTC
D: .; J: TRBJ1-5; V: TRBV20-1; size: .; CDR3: CSASRGSPQHF; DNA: TGCAGTGCTAGTAGGGGGTCGCCCCAGCATTTT
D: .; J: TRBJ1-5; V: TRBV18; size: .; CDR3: CASSPDRPLGQPQHF; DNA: TGTGCCAGCTCACCAGACAGGCCCCTAGGTCAGCCCCAGCATTTT
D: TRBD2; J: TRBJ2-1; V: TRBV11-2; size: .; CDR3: CASSALAGVPVSYNEQFF; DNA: TGTGCCAGCAGCGCTCTAGCGGGAGTCCCAGTATCCTACAATGAGCAGTTCTTC
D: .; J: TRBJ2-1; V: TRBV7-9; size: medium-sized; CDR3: CASSPLNRYEQFF; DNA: TGTGCCAGCAGCCCCCTCAACCGATATGAGCAGTTCTTC
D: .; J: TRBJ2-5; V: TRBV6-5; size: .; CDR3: CAISRDLQETQYF; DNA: TGTGCCATCAGCCGGGACTTACAAGAGACCCAGTACTTC
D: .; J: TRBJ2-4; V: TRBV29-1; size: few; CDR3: CSVGNLAKNIQYF; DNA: TGCAGCGTTGGTAATCTAGCCAAAAACATTCAGTACTTC
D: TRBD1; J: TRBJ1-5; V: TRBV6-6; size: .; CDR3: CASSSGTGDSNQPQHF; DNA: TGTGCCAGCAGCTCCGGGACAGGAGATAGCAATCAGCCCCAGCATTTT
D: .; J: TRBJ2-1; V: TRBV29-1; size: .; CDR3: CSVEVLRPPQFF; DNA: TGCAGCGTTGAAGTTCTGAGACCCCCGCAGTTCTTC
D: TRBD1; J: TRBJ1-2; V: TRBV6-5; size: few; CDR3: CASTSQGMVDYTF; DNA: TGTGCCAGCACCTCACAGGGGATGGTCGACTACACCTTC
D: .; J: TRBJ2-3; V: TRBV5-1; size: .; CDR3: CASSLDGTPTDTQYF; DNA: TGCGCCAGCAGCCTAGATGGGACACCCACAGATACGCAGTATTTT
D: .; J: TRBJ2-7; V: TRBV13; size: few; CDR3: CASSRTVSYEQYF; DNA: TGTGCCAGCAGCAGGACAGTCTCCTACGAGCAGTACTTC
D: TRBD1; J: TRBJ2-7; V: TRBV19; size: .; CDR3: CASSIRDSRLFEQYF; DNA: TGTGCCAGTAGTATCCGGGACAGCCGCCTTTTCGAGCAGTACTTC
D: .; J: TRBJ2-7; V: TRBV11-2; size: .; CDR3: CASSRGAGEQYF; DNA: TGTGCCAGCAGCCGAGGGGCCGGAGAGCAGTACTTC
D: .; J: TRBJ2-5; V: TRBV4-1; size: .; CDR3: CASSRHRDIGETQYF; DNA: TGCGCCAGCAGCCGCCACCGGGACATAGGAGAGACCCAGTACTTC
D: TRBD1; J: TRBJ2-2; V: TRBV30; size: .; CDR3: CAWSVLQGANTGELFF; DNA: TGTGCCTGGAGTGTACTACAGGGGGCGAACACCGGGGAGCTGTTTTTT
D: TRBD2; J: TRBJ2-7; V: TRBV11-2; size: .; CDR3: CASSPIAGGPEEQYF; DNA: TGTGCCAGCAGCCCCATAGCGGGAGGGCCGGAAGAGCAGTACTTC
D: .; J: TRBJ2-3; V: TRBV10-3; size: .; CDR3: CAISTDRLRADTQYF; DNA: TGTGCCATCAGTACCGACAGGCTCAGGGCAGATACGCAGTATTTT
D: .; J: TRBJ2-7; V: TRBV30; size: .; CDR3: CAWSLIARHYEQYF; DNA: TGTGCCTGGAGTCTCATAGCCAGACACTACGAGCAGTACTTC
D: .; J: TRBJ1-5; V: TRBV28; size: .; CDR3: CASSFRSGRSEPQHF; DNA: TGTGCCAGCAGTTTTCGGTCCGGGCGGTCCGAGCCCCAGCATTTT
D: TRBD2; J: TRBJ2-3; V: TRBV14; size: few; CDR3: CASSQGLRGRADTQYF; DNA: TGTGCCAGCAGCCAAGGCCTCCGCGGGAGGGCAGATACGCAGTATTTT
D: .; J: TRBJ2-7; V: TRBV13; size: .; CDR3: CASSLRQGLIYEQYF; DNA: TGTGCCAGCAGCTTAAGGCAGGGGTTGATATACGAGCAGTACTTC
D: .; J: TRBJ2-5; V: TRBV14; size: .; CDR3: CASSQRTQETQYF; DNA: TGTGCCAGCAGCCAACGGACTCAAGAGACCCAGTACTTC
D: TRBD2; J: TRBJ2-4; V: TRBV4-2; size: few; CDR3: CASSQERTGGRVNIQYF; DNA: TGTGCCAGCAGCCAAGAGAGGACGGGAGGCCGAGTCAACATTCAGTACTTC
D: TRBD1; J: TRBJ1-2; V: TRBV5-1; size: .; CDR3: CASSLGDSGYGYTF; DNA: TGCGCCAGCAGCTTGGGGGACAGCGGATATGGCTACACCTTC
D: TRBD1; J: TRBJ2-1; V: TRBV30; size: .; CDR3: CAWSLGQGTYNEQFF; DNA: TGTGCCTGGAGCCTCGGACAGGGGACCTACAATGAGCAGTTCTTC
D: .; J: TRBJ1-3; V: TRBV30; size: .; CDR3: CAWSRGNTIYF; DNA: TGTGCCTGGAGCCGGGGAAACACCATATATTTT
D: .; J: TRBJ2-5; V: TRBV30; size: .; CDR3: CAWSPGTAGTQYF; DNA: TGTGCCTGGAGTCCGGGGACGGCCGGGACCCAGTACTTC
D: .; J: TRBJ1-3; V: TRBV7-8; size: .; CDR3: CASSLGTASGNTIYF; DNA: TGTGCCAGCAGCTTAGGGACGGCCTCTGGAAACACCATATATTTT
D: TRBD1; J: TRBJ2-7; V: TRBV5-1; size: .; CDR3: CASSLVQGAYEQYF; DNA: TGCGCCAGCAGCTTGGTACAGGGGGCCTACGAGCAGTACTTC
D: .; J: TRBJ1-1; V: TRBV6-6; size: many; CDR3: CASSQTGRRTEAFF; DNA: TGTGCCAGCAGTCAAACAGGGAGGAGAACTGAAGCTTTCTTT
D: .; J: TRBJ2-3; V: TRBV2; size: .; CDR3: CASQGDSDTQYF; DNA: TGTGCCAGCCAGGGGGACTCAGATACGCAGTATTTT
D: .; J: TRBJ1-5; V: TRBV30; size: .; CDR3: CAWSVGYNQPQHF; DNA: TGTGCCTGGAGTGTAGGCTACAATCAGCCCCAGCATTTT
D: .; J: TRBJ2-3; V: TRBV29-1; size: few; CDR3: CSVGLGADTQYF; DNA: TGCAGCGTTGGCCTAGGGGCAGATACGCAGTATTTT
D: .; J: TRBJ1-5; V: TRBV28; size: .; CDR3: CASSNRLNQPQHF; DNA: TGTGCCAGCAGCAACAGGTTGAATCAGCCCCAGCATTTT
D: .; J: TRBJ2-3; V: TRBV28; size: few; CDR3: CASSLGHTQYF; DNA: TGTGCCAGCAGTCTAGGCCATACGCAGTATTTT
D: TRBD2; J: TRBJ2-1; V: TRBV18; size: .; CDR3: CASSQRTSGSGNEQFF; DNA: TGTGCCAGCTCCCAACGGACTAGCGGGAGTGGCAATGAGCAGTTCTTC
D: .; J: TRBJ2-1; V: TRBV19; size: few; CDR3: CAGVREQFF; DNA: TGTGCGGGGGTTAGGGAGCAGTTCTTC